This T cell receptor beta chain was sequenced for a study of OX40 agonist ivuxolimab in advanced cancers. Study-wide points: More expanded clones were found, on average, in CD8+ than in CD4+ T cells. Some patients who did not respond also had low normalized T-cell clonal expansion. In the 0.1 to 3.0 mg/kg range, CD4+ and CD8+ blood T cells had expanded clonally by week 6.

A note on this clone: Its target is not known.

This table comes from immunoSEQ multiplex PCR, and its TCRdb copy is limited to in-frame clones, with some not included. The table records 94,000 or so clones, less than 90% of them present only once. This sequence originates from an adult with an advanced solid tumor such as melanoma, head and neck, liver or kidney cancer. The source was CD4+ or CD8+ T cells sorted from blood, collected in a trial of the OX40 agonist ivuxolimab.

The CDR3 protein is CASSLGGPGANVLTF. The CDR3 coding sequence is TGTGCCAGCAGCTTGGGGGGCCCTGGGGCCAACGTCCTGACTTTC. The chain joins TRBV7-9 to TRBJ2-6; D possibly matches TRBD1 or TRBD2 (6 bases each). The V gene lost 3 bases and the J gene lost 2 bases, with 8 bases spanning the gap. Looked up from germline, CDR1 is SEHNR and CDR2 is FQNEAQ (reference sequence). The CDR3 has 15 amino acids.